This T cell receptor beta chain was identified in a study of T cell changes during pregnancy in multiple sclerosis. Repertoires were generated with immunoSEQ multiplex PCR, while TCRdb's copy carries only in-frame clones and drops some. The sample has about 100,000 clones, around 92% seen once; the top ten hold 1.5% to 2.5%. The sequence was collected from a female donor with multiple sclerosis, enrolled in a pregnancy study. The sequenced sample was peripheral blood, obtained after pregnancy.

The CDR3 loop reads CASSDTLDISGEQFF. DNA of the CDR3: TGTGCCAGCAGTGACACCTTGGACATTTCAGGGGAGCAGTTCTTC. V is TRBV6-4 and J is TRBJ2-1, with D possibly TRBD1 on 5 matching bases. This CDR3 region has 15 residues. Trimming left V 2 bases short and J 10 bases short, with 18 bases between. Germline CDR1 MRHNA, CDR2 SNTAGT.